This T cell receptor (beta chain) is drawn from a study of CD8+ T cells in alopecia areata. Extraction and reverse transcription of RNA yielded cDNA as the sequencing template. Repertoires were generated with immunoSEQ multiplex PCR, while TCRdb's copy carries only in-frame clones and drops some. The repertoire includes more than 100,000 clones, roughly 54% of them detected once, and 4.5% sits in the top ten. Germline trimming cut 0 bases from V and 0 bases from J; bases unmatched to any gene: 11. Germline V CDR1 and CDR2: LGHNA, YSLEER. The CDR3 spans 20 residues. The clonotype originates from a human donor with alopecia areata. The specimen comprised CD4+ T cells sorted from blood, sampled at week 0. The V call is TRBV4-3, the J call TRBJ2-3, with 11 bases fitting TRBD2. The CDR3 nucleotides read TGCGCCAGCAGCCAAGATGCGATAGCGGGAGGGGGAACTAGCACAGATACGCAGTATTTT. This gives the protein CASSQDAIAGGGTSTDTQYF.